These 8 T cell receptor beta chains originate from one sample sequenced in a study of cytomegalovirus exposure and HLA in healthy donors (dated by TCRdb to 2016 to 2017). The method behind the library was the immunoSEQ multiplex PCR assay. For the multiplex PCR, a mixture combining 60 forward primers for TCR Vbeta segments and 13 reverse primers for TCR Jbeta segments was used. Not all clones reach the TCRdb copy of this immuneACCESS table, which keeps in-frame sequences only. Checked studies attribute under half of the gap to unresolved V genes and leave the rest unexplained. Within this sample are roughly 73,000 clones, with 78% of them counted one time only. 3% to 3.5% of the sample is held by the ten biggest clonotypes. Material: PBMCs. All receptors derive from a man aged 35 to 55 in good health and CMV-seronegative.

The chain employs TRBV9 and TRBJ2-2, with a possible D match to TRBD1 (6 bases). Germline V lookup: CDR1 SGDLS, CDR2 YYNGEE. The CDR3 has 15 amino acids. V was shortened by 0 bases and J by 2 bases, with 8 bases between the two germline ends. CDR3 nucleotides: TGTGCCAGCAGCGTAGGAGGGGGAAACACCGGGGAGCTGTTTTTT. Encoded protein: CASSVGGGNTGELFF.

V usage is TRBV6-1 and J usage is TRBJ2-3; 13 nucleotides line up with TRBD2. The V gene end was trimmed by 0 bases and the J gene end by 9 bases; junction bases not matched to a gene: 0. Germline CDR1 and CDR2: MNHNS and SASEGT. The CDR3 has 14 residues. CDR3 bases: TGTGCCAGCAGTGAAGCGGGACTAGCGGGGACGCAGTATTTT. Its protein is CASSEAGLAGTQYF.

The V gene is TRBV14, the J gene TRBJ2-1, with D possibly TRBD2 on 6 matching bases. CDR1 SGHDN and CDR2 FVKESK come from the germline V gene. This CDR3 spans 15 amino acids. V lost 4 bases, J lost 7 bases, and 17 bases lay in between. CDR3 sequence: CASSRRGRGPNEQFF. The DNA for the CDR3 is TGTGCCAGCAGCCGTCGAGGGCGGGGCCCGAATGAGCAGTTCTTC. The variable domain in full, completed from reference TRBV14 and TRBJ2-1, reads EAGVTQFPSHSVIEKGQTVTLRCDPISGHDNLYWYRRVMGKEIKFLLHFVKESKQDESGMPNNRFLAERTGGTYSTLKVQPAELEDSGVYFCASSRRGRGPNEQFFGPGTRLTVL.

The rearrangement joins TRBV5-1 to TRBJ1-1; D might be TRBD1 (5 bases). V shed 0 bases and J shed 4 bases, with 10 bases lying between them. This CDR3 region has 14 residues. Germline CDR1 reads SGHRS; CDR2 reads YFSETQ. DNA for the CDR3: TGCGCCAGCAGCTTGGCCACAGGATCCACTGAAGCTTTCTTT. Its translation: CASSLATGSTEAFF.

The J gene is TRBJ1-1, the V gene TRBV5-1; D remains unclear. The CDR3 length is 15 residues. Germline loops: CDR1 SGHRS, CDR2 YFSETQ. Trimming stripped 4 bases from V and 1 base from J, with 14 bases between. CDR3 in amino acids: CASSEQNHANTEAFF. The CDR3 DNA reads TGCGCCAGCAGCGAACAGAACCACGCGAACACTGAAGCTTTCTTT.

The CDR3 region has the DNA TGTGCCAGCAGTGAAGTAAGTTCGGCTAGCGGAAAGACCCAGTACTTC. It is translated as CASSEVSSASGKTQYF. The chain couples TRBV6-1 to TRBJ2-5, with 7 bases lining up with TRBD2. The V and J ends lost 1 base and 6 bases, in that order; junction bases with no gene match: 11. Germline lookup yields CDR1 MNHNS and CDR2 SASEGT. The CDR3 runs 16 residues.

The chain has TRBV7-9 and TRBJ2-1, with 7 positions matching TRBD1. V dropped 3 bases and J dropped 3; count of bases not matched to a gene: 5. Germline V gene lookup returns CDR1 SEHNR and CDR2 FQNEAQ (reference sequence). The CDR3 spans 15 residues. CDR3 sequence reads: CASSFLWDSYNEQFF. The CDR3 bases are TGTGCCAGCAGCTTTTTATGGGACAGCTACAATGAGCAGTTCTTC.

CDR3 loop: CASSPTQPMNTGELFF. The CDR3 bases are TGTGCCAGCAGCCCTACACAGCCCATGAACACCGGGGAGCTGTTTTTT. This chain links TRBV7-3 with TRBJ2-2; the D is unclear. Trimming pared 5 bases from V and 1 base from J, leaving 14 bases between. Per the germline V gene, CDR1 is SGHTA and CDR2 is FQGTGA. CDR3 size: 16 residues.